Below are 18 T cell receptor beta chains sequenced from a single sample in a study of CD8+CD57+ T cells in acquired aplastic anemia. Both TCR beta VDJ combination and CDR3 sequence profiling were carried out. Genomic DNA was the template for this profiling. TCRdb called the reads again in MiXCR, with one record for every CDR3 protein. This table holds about 190,000 distinct CDR3 sequences, less than 70% found once. The sample was sorted CD4+, CD8+, or CD8+CD57+ T cells (not recorded which) from PBMCs. The receptors were sampled from a human donor in good health, serving as a control.

The table lists this clonotype with many counts. The V gene is TRBV2, the J gene TRBJ2-3, with TRBD2 matching over 7 bases. Germline lookup yields CDR1 SNHLY and CDR2 FYNNEI. The CDR3 has 15 amino acids. V lost 6 bases, J lost 2 bases, and 8 bases stayed unmatched. The CDR3 DNA reads as TGTGCCAGCAGACGACTAGCCGGGTTCACAGATACGCAGTATTTT. Amino acids: CASRRLAGFTDTQYF.

This clonotype was picked up many times. This chain joins TRBV12-3 or TRBV12-4 and TRBJ1-2, with D possibly matching TRBD1 (6 bases). This CDR3 is built from 14 residues. V gave up 5 bases and J gave up 8 bases, with 18 bases separating them. In nucleotides, the CDR3 is TGTGCCAGCAGTCCAACAGGGCAAGGACGGGGCTACACCTTC. Encoded protein: CASSPTGQGRGYTF.

This clonotype was detected ten times or more. The gene calls are TRBV20-1 and TRBJ1-4; D gene uncertain. V lost 0 bases to trimming and J lost 4 bases, with 12 bases between them. The length of the CDR3 is 15 residues. In germline, CDR1 is DFQATT, CDR2 SNEGSKA (reference sequence). The DNA for the CDR3 is TGCAGTGCTAGAGATTTGGCAAGACTTAATGAAAAACTGTTTTTT. Its translation is CSARDLARLNEKLFF.

This clonotype has a handful of counts. The genes are TRBV7-9 and TRBJ1-6; TRBD1 aligns across 7 bases. The length of the CDR3 is 15 residues. Germline loops: CDR1 SEHNR, CDR2 FQNEAQ (reference sequence). Unmatched junction bases numbered 11, after V lost 5 bases and J lost 10 bases. The CDR3, as DNA: TGTGCCAGCAGCGAAGACAGGGTAGGACCCTCACCCCTCCACTTT. Translation gives CASSEDRVGPSPLHF.

The chain joins TRBV9 to TRBJ1-6; D call uncertain. The V gene lost 0 bases and the J gene lost 5 bases, with 12 bases spanning the gap. Germline-derived CDR1 and CDR2 are SGDLS and YYNGEE. This CDR3 region has 16 residues. The CDR3 loop is CASSVGELGNNSPLHF. CDR3 bases: TGTGCCAGCAGCGTAGGGGAGCTGGGGAATAATTCACCCCTCCACTTT.

Points on this clonotype: This may stem from a read error, because a much larger clone lies one nucleotide away. The chain combines TRBV4-3 with TRBJ2-7; 14 positions agree with TRBD2. Germline values: CDR1 LGHNA, CDR2 YSLEER. The CDR3 is 16 amino acids. J gave up 7 bases and V 5 bases, and 10 bases lay outside the gene matches. The CDR3 reads CASSAMTSGGVDEQYF. CDR3 DNA: TGCGCCAGCAGCGCCATGACTAGCGGGGGGGTAGATGAGCAGTACTTC.

This clonotype was seen repeatedly, ten times or more. The chain is built from TRBV19 and TRBJ2-7; D possibly corresponds to TRBD2 (6 bases). The CDR3 covers 14 residues. Germline V gene lookup returns CDR1 LNHDA and CDR2 SQIVND (reference sequence). The germline V and J ends were trimmed by 4 bases and 3 bases, with 13 bases remaining between them. The CDR3, as DNA: TGTGCCAGTAGTAAGGTGGGGGGTCGCTACGAGCAGTACTTC. Amino acids: CASSKVGGRYEQYF.

This clonotype was detected many times. The chain recombines TRBV20-1 with TRBJ1-6; no clear D. The CDR3 runs to 16 residues. In germline, CDR1 is DFQATT, CDR2 SNEGSKA (reference sequence). The V end was cut by 0 bases, the J end by 2 bases, with 11 bases between. The CDR3 DNA sequence: TGCAGTGCTAGAGATAGGACTACGGCCTATAATTCACCCCTCCACTTT. Translating it yields CSARDRTTAYNSPLHF.

This clonotype has a single count. Germline is not matched at one junction end, which may reflect a read error. This chain joins TRBV5-1 and TRBJ1-1; D uncertain. Judging by the DNA end, TRBJ1-2 fits better; the J call may be wrong. CDR1 SGHRS and CDR2 YFSETQ come from the germline V gene. The CDR3 totals 13 residues. The CDR3 spells CANSLWANYGYTF. CDR3 nucleotides: TGCGCCAACAGCTTATGGGCGAACTATGGCTACACCTTC.

The V and J genes are TRBV9 and TRBJ2-7, with D possibly matching TRBD2 (5 bases). From germline, CDR1 is SGDLS and CDR2 YYNGEE. The CDR3 length is 14 residues. V was cut by 3 bases and J by 5 bases, with 15 bases left in between. Written as DNA, the CDR3 is TGTGCCAGCAGCGCCGGGATCCAAGACAACGAGCAGTACTTC. Protein sequence: CASSAGIQDNEQYF.

The table lists this clonotype with many counts. The chain carries TRBV19 and TRBJ1-6; the D is unclear. The CDR3 loop spans 13 amino acids. Germline V gene sequence: CDR1 LNHDA, CDR2 SQIVND (reference sequence). V lost 2 bases and J 7 bases, leaving 6 bases between the germline ends. The CDR3 protein is CASSIRGNSPLHF. The CDR3 nucleotides are TGTGCCAGTAGTATAAGAGGAAATTCACCCCTCCACTTT.

This clonotype was seen repeatedly, ten times or more. V usage is TRBV5-1 and J usage is TRBJ2-1; 14 bases match TRBD2. Germline CDR1 and CDR2: SGHRS and YFSETQ. This CDR3 spans 15 amino acids. Trimming removed 4 bases from V and 14 bases from J; junction bases left unmatched: 11. The chain's CDR3 is CASSMTSGGANGEFF. The CDR3 DNA reads TGCGCCAGCAGCATGACTAGCGGGGGGGCGAATGGGGAGTTCTTC.

This sequence joins TRBV24-1 and TRBJ2-1, with D tentatively TRBD2 (6 bases). Between the trimmed V and J ends, which lost 5 bases and 8 bases, there was a span of 12 bases. The CDR3 has 13 residues. CDR1 is KGHDR and CDR2 is SFDVKD in the germline V gene. This CDR3 is CATSVRDADEQFF. In nucleotides, the CDR3 is TGTGCCACCAGTGTGCGGGATGCCGATGAGCAGTTCTTC.

The CDR3 DNA follows: TGTGCCAGCAGCTTGGCCACAGGGGGCAGAGATACGCAGTATTTT. Translated: CASSLATGGRDTQYF. V gene TRBV5-4 combines with J gene TRBJ2-3; 9 nucleotides agree with TRBD1. Germline assignment: CDR1 SGHNT and CDR2 YYREEE (reference sequence). CDR3 length: 15 residues. With 0 bases clipped from V and 5 bases from J, the junction kept 4 bases outside the gene matches.

The V and J genes are TRBV20-1 and TRBJ2-1, with D maybe TRBD1 (5 bases). Germline lookup yields CDR1 DFQATT and CDR2 SNEGSKA (reference sequence). The CDR3 has 11 amino acids. The CDR3 sequence is CTCSQGDKQFF. DNA of the CDR3: TGCACTTGTAGCCAGGGCGATAAGCAGTTCTTC.

Only a few counts were recorded for this clonotype. V usage is TRBV20-1 and J usage is TRBJ1-2; D is possibly TRBD1 (5 bases). CDR1 DFQATT and CDR2 SNEGSKA come from the germline V gene (reference sequence). V lost 6 bases to trimming and J lost 0 bases, with 14 bases between them. The CDR3 is 14 residues long. The CDR3 spells CSATDIRSNYGYTF. Here the CDR3 DNA reads TGCAGTGCCACGGACATTAGGTCTAACTATGGCTACACCTTC.

This clonotype was picked up many times. The chain carries TRBV20-1 and TRBJ2-1; 11 nucleotides match TRBD2. This CDR3 is built from 16 residues. V lost 3 bases, J lost 3 bases, and 7 bases stayed unmatched. The germline V gene has CDR1 DFQATT and CDR2 SNEGSKA (reference sequence). The CDR3 DNA sequence: TGCAGTGCTAGGAGTAGCGGGGGGGCCTACTACAATGAGCAGTTCTTC. This gives the protein CSARSSGGAYYNEQFF.

Many counts were recorded for this clonotype. The chain uses TRBV20-1 and TRBJ2-2, with D possibly matching TRBD2 (6 bases). This CDR3 comprises 16 residues. The germline gives CDR1 DFQATT, CDR2 SNEGSKA (reference sequence). Between the trimmed V and J ends, which lost 5 bases and 2 bases, there was a span of 18 bases. CDR3 bases: TGCAGTGCTGGTATTTCGGGGAGGATTAACACCGGGGAGCTGTTTTTT. Amino acids: CSAGISGRINTGELFF.